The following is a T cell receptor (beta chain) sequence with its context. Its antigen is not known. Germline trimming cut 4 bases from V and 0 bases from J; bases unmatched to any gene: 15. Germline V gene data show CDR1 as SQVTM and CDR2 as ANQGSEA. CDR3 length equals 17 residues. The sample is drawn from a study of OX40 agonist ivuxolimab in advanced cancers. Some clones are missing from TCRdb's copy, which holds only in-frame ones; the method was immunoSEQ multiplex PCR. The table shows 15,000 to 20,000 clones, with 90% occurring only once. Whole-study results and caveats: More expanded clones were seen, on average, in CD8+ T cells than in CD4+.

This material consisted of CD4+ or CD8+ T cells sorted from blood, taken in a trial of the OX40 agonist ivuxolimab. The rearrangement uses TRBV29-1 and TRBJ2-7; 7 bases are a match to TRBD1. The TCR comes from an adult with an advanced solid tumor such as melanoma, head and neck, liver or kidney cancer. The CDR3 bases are TGCAGCGTTGTAGGGACAGAGGCATCCCTCTTCTCCTACGAGCAGTACTTC. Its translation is CSVVGTEASLFSYEQYF.